Listed below are T cell receptor beta chains from one sample, sequenced in a study of blood T cell repertoires in COVID-19. Clones were read by immunoSEQ multiplex PCR, and TCRdb kept only the in-frame ones, dropping some. The sample has some 150,000 clones, roughly 90% seen once. What was sequenced was peripheral blood. The receptors originated from a human donor in a cohort sampled during active COVID-19. Each CDR3 is given with its conserved first and last residue. Fields, in order: J gene, V gene, D gene, clone size, CDR3 protein, CDR3 DNA. A D gene is named only where the DNA matches it firmly. Rows give clone size only sometimes, using once, few, many, or a class for an expanded clone.

TRBJ1-2 TRBV9 TRBD1 NA CASSDGTGELGYTF TGTGCCAGCAGCGACGGGACAGGAGAGTTGGGCTACACCTTC
TRBJ2-5 TRBV5-4 NA NA CASSPRGGVIQETQYF TGTGCCAGCAGCCCGCGAGGCGGGGTGATACAAGAGACCCAGTACTTC
TRBJ2-5 TRBV11-1 NA NA CASSSQWTVSQETQYF TGTGCCAGCAGCTCTCAATGGACAGTTAGCCAAGAGACCCAGTACTTC
TRBJ2-2 TRBV13 TRBD2 NA CASSPAPGLEVSGELFF TGTGCCAGCAGCCCCGCTCCCGGACTAGAAGTGAGCGGGGAGCTGTTTTTT
TRBJ2-2 TRBV7-6 TRBD2 NA CASSLVLSGGIFTGELFF TGTGCCAGCAGCTTAGTTCTTAGCGGGGGGATCTTCACCGGGGAGCTGTTTTTT
TRBJ1-1 TRBV7-2 TRBD1 NA CASSWTGRAFF TGTGCCAGCAGCTGGACAGGGAGGGCTTTCTTT
TRBJ1-6 TRBV2 NA NA CASSEEGLSNSPLHF TGTGCCAGCAGTGAAGAGGGGTTATCTAATTCACCCCTCCACTTT
TRBJ1-1 TRBV7-2 NA NA CASSQRPSNTEAFF TGTGCCAGCAGCCAGCGCCCATCGAACACTGAAGCTTTCTTT
TRBJ2-2 TRBV11-2 NA NA CASSYRVGTGELFF TGTGCCAGCAGCTACAGGGTTGGCACCGGGGAGCTGTTTTTT
TRBJ1-2 TRBV28 TRBD1 NA CASSLWGELRQGLYGYTF TGTGCCAGCAGTTTATGGGGAGAGTTGAGACAGGGACTTTATGGCTACACCTTC
TRBJ2-7 TRBV6-2/TRBV6-3 TRBD1 NA CASSYSGQGGGTDYEQYF TGTGCCAGCAGTTACTCAGGACAGGGGGGTGGTACTGACTACGAGCAGTACTTC
TRBJ2-7 TRBV30 NA NA CAWSEGRGGDEQYF TGTGCCTGGAGTGAAGGCCGCGGGGGCGATGAGCAGTACTTC
TRBJ2-3 TRBV7-9 TRBD1 NA CASSLDQGAGSTQYF TGTGCCAGCAGCTTAGATCAGGGGGCAGGATCTACGCAGTATTTT
TRBJ2-3 TRBV19 NA NA CASSTTDTGETQYF TGTGCCAGTAGTACCACGGACACGGGGGAAACGCAGTATTTT
TRBJ2-3 TRBV11-3 NA NA CASSPRGARTDTQYF TGTGCCAGCAGCCCTCGGGGGGCGCGTACAGATACGCAGTATTTT
TRBJ2-2 TRBV7-9 TRBD1 NA CASSGDRGVPGELFF TGTGCCAGCAGCGGGGACAGGGGGGTGCCCGGGGAGCTGTTTTTT
TRBJ1-4 TRBV25-1 TRBD1 once CASSALFRGAGEKLFF TGTGCCAGCAGTGCATTGTTCAGGGGGGCGGGAGAAAAACTGTTTTTT
TRBJ2-1 TRBV6-6 TRBD2 NA CASSNGLAGYNEQFF TGTGCCAGCAGCAACGGGCTAGCGGGCTACAATGAGCAGTTCTTC
TRBJ2-5 TRBV18 NA NA CASSRGWGSQETQYF TGTGCCAGCTCACGAGGTTGGGGCTCACAAGAGACCCAGTACTTC
TRBJ2-7 TRBV3-1/TRBV3-2 TRBD2 NA CASSPGLAGGYEQYF TGTGCCAGCAGCCCCGGACTAGCGGGGGGATACGAGCAGTACTTC
TRBJ1-2 TRBV9 NA NA CASSVVGGSNYGYTF TGTGCCAGCAGCGTAGTAGGCGGATCTAACTATGGCTACACCTTC
TRBJ1-1 TRBV7-9 NA NA CASSNTFTGNTEAFF TGTGCCAGCAGCAATACCTTTACGGGGAACACTGAAGCTTTCTTT
TRBJ1-2 TRBV10-3 NA NA CAITSWGEENYGYTF TGTGCCATCACCTCATGGGGGGAGGAAAATTATGGCTACACCTTC
TRBJ2-2 TRBV5-1 NA NA CASSPSTGEDTGELFF TGCGCCAGCAGTCCGTCAACAGGGGAGGACACCGGGGAGCTGTTTTTT
TRBJ2-6 TRBV20-1 TRBD1 NA CSASAGTGGSSSGANVLTF TGCAGTGCTAGTGCGGGGACAGGGGGTTCGTCTTCTGGGGCCAACGTCCTGACTTTC
TRBJ2-7 TRBV1 NA NA CTSSQENRTRSSYEQYF TGCACCAGCAGCCAAGAGAACAGGACTAGGAGCTCCTACGAGCAGTACTTC
TRBJ2-1 TRBV6-5 TRBD1 NA CASNNRGYNEQFF TGTGCCAGCAATAACAGGGGTTACAATGAGCAGTTCTTC
TRBJ2-3 TRBV7-3 NA NA CASSFQGFDTQYF TGTGCCAGCAGCTTTCAGGGCTTCGATACGCAGTATTTT
TRBJ2-3 TRBV10-3 NA NA CAISEGAVSRTTQYF TGTGCCATCAGTGAGGGGGCCGTATCCCGGACTACGCAGTATTTT
TRBJ2-1 TRBV7-3 TRBD2 once CASSTMTSGVGNEQFF TGTGCCAGCAGCACGATGACTAGCGGGGTTGGGAATGAGCAGTTCTTC
TRBJ1-1 TRBV2 TRBD1 NA CASSADGQGAVNF TGTGCCAGCAGTGCCGACGGACAGGGGGCCGTCAACTTT
TRBJ1-2 TRBV5-1 NA NA CASSFKQGFVLGYTF TGCGCCAGCAGCTTCAAACAGGGCTTCGTTCTTGGCTACACCTTC
TRBJ2-3 TRBV18 NA NA CASSGTSSTDTQYF TGTGCCAGCTCAGGGACATCTAGCACAGATACGCAGTATTTT
TRBJ2-5 TRBV7-9 TRBD2 NA CASSLGFLAGAQETQYF TGTGCCAGCAGCTTAGGATTCTTAGCGGGGGCGCAAGAGACCCAGTACTTC
TRBJ1-2 TRBV5-1 NA NA CASSLDPRLYGYTF TGCGCCAGCAGCTTGGACCCCCGACTCTATGGCTACACCTTC
TRBJ1-4 TRBV5-1 TRBD1 NA CASSLKGPGQGAGNEKLFF TGCGCCAGCAGCTTGAAGGGTCCCGGACAGGGGGCGGGTAATGAAAAACTGTTTTTT
TRBJ2-3 TRBV6-5 NA NA CASSYVSGTDTQYF TGTGCCAGCAGTTACGTCTCGGGCACAGATACGCAGTATTTT
TRBJ2-7 TRBV18 NA NA CASSPLDGMGGEQYF TGTGCCAGCTCACCACTAGACGGTATGGGGGGCGAGCAGTACTTC
TRBJ2-5 TRBV7-2 TRBD2 NA CASSLVTSGGETQYF TGTGCCAGCAGCTTAGTCACTAGCGGGGGAGAGACCCAGTACTTC
TRBJ1-2 TRBV4-2 NA NA CASSHPGSQFYGYTF TGTGCCAGCAGCCACCCCGGGTCCCAATTTTATGGCTACACCTTC
TRBJ1-5 TRBV4-2 NA NA CASSQTRLGNQPQHF TGTGCCAGCAGCCAAACCAGGTTGGGCAATCAGCCCCAGCATTTT
TRBJ2-7 TRBV27 NA NA CASSLTGSYEQYF TGTGCCAGCAGTTTGACAGGTTCATACGAGCAGTACTTC
TRBJ1-2 TRBV9 NA NA CASRAYRFGGYTF TGTGCCAGCAGAGCCTACAGGTTTGGGGGCTACACCTTC
TRBJ1-3 TRBV19 NA NA CASSLTDRPSGNTIYF TGTGCCAGTAGTCTAACCGACAGGCCCTCTGGAAACACCATATATTTT
TRBJ1-2 TRBV5-8 NA NA CASSLGRGGYGYTF TGTGCCAGCAGCTTGGGGCGAGGGGGCTATGGCTACACCTTC
TRBJ2-1 TRBV5-5 NA NA CASSFEGMGGEQFF TGTGCCAGCAGCTTCGAGGGCATGGGAGGCGAGCAGTTCTTC
TRBJ2-1 TRBV6-5 NA few CASKGRAYPYNEQFF TGTGCCAGCAAAGGCAGGGCTTATCCCTACAATGAGCAGTTCTTC
TRBJ2-7 TRBV4-2 TRBD1 few CASSQVGQGDEQYF TGTGCCAGCAGCCAAGTCGGACAGGGAGACGAGCAGTACTTC
TRBJ2-3 TRBV3-1/TRBV3-2 TRBD2 NA CASSPLALSTDTQYF TGTGCCAGCAGCCCACTAGCGCTTAGCACAGATACGCAGTATTTT
TRBJ2-3 TRBV9 TRBD2 NA CASSARAGRGGTDTQYF TGTGCCAGCAGCGCCAGAGCCGGACGGGGGGGAACAGATACGCAGTATTTT
TRBJ2-3 TRBV6-4 TRBD2 NA CASSDSAGGLPDTQYF TGTGCCAGCAGTGACTCAGCGGGGGGATTACCAGATACGCAGTATTTT
TRBJ1-2 TRBV27 TRBD1 NA CASSKDRGYNYGYTF TGTGCCAGCAGTAAAGACAGGGGGTACAACTATGGCTACACCTTC
TRBJ2-1 TRBV7-3 NA NA CASSLGTANEQFF TGTGCCAGCAGCCTAGGGACTGCGAATGAGCAGTTCTTC
TRBJ1-1 TRBV2 TRBD1 NA CASTGQGTEAFF TGTGCCAGCACCGGACAGGGCACTGAAGCTTTCTTT
TRBJ2-2 TRBV27 NA few CATSRGGELFF TGTGCCACCAGTAGGGGCGGGGAGCTGTTTTTT
TRBJ1-1 TRBV6-6 TRBD1 NA CASSIPPGQGAAFF TGTGCCAGCAGTATCCCTCCGGGACAGGGGGCGGCTTTCTTT
TRBJ2-1 TRBV25-1 NA NA CASSEYIRPRNEQFF TGTGCCAGCAGTGAATATATCAGGCCGCGAAATGAGCAGTTCTTC